The TCR beta chain under discussion was sequenced for a study of CD8 T cells in Susac syndrome. The authors reverse transcribed roughly 0.45 to 1 ug RNA with random hexamers. TCRdb ran MiXCR on the immunoSEQ multiplex PCR reads and lists one entry per CDR3 protein. This table holds 250,000 to 300,000 distinct CDR3 sequences, about 85% found once. The specimen sequenced was CD8+ T cells from PBMCs. The clonotype was recovered from a human donor with multiple sclerosis.

Written as DNA, the CDR3 is TGTGCCAGCGGGTCTGGCCGGGACAGGAGAACTACCAGCGGGAGGGCCTGGGGGACCGGGGAGCTGTTTTTT. Its protein is CASGSGRDRRTTSGRAWGTGELFF. The chain uses TRBV6-2 or TRBV6-3 and TRBJ2-2, with 10 bases that match TRBD2. The trim removed 8 bases at V and 5 bases at J, leaving 35 bases unmatched. The length of the CDR3 is 24 residues. Germline V lookup: CDR1 MNHEY, CDR2 SVGEGT.